These 2 T cell receptor beta chains share one sample of origin, sequenced in a study of spatial heterogeneity in lung cancer. The time point: sample taken at primary tumor resection. Unsorted whole RNA from tumor, nontumor lung or frozen PBMC underwent sequencing. TCRdb ran MiXCR on the 5' RACE reads and lists one entry per CDR3 protein. The table includes fewer than 25,000 distinct CDR3 sequences, about 3% detected once. The specimen comprised PBMCs, sampled at surgery. The receptors were sampled from a female donor with early-stage non-small cell lung cancer.

By share of the sample, this clonotype is medium-sized. V is TRBV29-1 and J is TRBJ2-7, with unresolved D. The ends were cut back, 7 bases at V and 2 bases at J, with 12 bases in the middle. There are 12 residues in the CDR3. Germline V gives CDR1 SQVTM, CDR2 ANQGSEA. The CDR3 sequence is CSGWAGTYEQYF. The CDR3 DNA follows: TGCAGCGGTTGGGCAGGTACCTACGAGCAGTACTTC.

The chain links TRBV7-6 to TRBJ1-1; tentative D call: TRBD1 (5 bases). V gave up 3 bases and J gave up 1 base, with 9 bases separating them. CDR3 length equals 14 residues. Per the germline V gene, CDR1 is SGHVS and CDR2 is FNYEAQ. The CDR3 sequence: CASSLGGANTEAFF. The CDR3 nucleotides read TGTGCCAGCAGCTTGGGGGGAGCGAACACTGAAGCTTTCTTT.